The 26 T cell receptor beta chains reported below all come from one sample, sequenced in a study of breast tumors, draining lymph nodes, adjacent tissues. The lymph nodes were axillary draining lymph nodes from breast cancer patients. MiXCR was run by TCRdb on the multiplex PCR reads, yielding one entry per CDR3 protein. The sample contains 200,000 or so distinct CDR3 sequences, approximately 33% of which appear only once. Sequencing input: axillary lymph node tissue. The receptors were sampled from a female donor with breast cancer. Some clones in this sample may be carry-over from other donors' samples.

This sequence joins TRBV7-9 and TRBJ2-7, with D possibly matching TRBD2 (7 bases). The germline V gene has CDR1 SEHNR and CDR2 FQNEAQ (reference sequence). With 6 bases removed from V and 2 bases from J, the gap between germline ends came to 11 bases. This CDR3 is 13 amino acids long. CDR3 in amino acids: CASRSGGAYEQYF. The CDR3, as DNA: TGTGCCAGCAGATCGGGGGGCGCCTACGAGCAGTACTTC.

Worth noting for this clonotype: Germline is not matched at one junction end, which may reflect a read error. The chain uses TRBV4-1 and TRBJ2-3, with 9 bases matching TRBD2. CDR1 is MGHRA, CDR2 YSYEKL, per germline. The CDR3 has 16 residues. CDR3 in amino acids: CASSHGRGRATDTRYF. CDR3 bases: TGCGCCAGCAGCCACGGACGCGGGAGGGCCACAGATACGCGGTATTTT.

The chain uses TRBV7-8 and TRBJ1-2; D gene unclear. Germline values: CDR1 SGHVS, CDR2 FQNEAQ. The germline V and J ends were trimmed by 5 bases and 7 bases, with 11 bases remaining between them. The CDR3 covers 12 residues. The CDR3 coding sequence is TGTGCCAGCAGCCTCTGGGAGTGTGGCTACACCTTC. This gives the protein CASSLWECGYTF.

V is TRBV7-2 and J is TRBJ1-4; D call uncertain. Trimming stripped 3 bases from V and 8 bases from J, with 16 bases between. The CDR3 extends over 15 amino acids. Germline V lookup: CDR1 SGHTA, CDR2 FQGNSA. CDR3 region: CASSFDTGGGEKLFF. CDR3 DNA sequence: TGTGCCAGCAGCTTTGACACTGGAGGAGGGGAAAAACTGTTTTTT.

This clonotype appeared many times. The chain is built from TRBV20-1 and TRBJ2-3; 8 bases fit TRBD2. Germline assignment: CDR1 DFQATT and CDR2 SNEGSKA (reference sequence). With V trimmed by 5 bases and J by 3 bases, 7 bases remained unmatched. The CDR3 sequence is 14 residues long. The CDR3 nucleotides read TGCAGTGCTCTTCAGCGGGAGTGGACAGATACGCAGTATTTT. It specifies CSALQREWTDTQYF.

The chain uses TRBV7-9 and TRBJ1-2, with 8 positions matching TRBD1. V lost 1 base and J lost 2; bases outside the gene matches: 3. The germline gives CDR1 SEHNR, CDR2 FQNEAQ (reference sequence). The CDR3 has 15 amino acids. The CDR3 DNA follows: TGTGCCAGCAGCTTAGAGACAGGGGCAAACTATGGCTACACCTTC. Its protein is CASSLETGANYGYTF.

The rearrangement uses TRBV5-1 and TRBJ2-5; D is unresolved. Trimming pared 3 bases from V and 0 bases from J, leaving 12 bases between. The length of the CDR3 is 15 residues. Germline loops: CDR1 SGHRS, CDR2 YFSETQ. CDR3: CASSSGSSNQETQYF. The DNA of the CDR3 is TGCGCCAGCAGCTCCGGGTCTTCCAACCAAGAGACCCAGTACTTC.

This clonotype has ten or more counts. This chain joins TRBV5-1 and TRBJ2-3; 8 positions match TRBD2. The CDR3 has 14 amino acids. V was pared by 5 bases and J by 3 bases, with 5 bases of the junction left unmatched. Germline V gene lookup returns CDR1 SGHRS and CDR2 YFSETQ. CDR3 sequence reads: CASSDGGATDTQYF. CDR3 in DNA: TGCGCCAGCAGTGACGGGGGGGCGACAGATACGCAGTATTTT.

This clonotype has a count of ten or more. CDR3 sequence: CASSEERVGYTF. The DNA of the CDR3 is TGTGCCAGCAGTGAAGAGAGGGTTGGGTACACCTTC. The chain links TRBV25-1 to TRBJ1-2; D unclear. Germline CDR1 reads MGHDK; CDR2 reads SYGVNS. The CDR3 has 12 residues. V gave up 2 bases and J gave up 11 bases, with 12 bases separating them.

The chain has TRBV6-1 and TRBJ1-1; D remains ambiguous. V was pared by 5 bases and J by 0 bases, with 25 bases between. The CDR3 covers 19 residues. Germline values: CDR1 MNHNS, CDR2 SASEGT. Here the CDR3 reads CASSYLFPLRAVVNTEAFF. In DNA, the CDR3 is TGTGCCAGCAGTTACTTGTTCCCTCTTAGGGCGGTAGTGAACACTGAAGCTTTCTTT.

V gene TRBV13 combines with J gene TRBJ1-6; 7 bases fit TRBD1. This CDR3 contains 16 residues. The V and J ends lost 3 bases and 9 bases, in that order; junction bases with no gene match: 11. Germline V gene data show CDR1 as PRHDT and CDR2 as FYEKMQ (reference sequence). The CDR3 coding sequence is TGTGCCAGCAGCTTTCAGGGCGACGGGACAGCTTCACCCCTCCACTTT. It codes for CASSFQGDGTASPLHF. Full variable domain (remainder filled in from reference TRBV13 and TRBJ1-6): AAGVIQSPRHLIKEKRETATLKCYPIPRHDTVYWYQQGPGQDPQFLISFYEKMQSDKGSIPDRFSAQQFSDYHSELNMSSLELGDSALYFCASSFQGDGTASPLHFGNGTRLTVT.

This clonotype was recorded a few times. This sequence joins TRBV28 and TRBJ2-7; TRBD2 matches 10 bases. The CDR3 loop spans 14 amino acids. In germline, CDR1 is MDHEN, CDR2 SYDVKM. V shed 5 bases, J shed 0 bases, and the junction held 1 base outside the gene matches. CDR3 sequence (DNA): TGTGCCAGCAGTCCTAGCGGGGGCTCCTACGAGCAGTACTTC. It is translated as CASSPSGGSYEQYF.

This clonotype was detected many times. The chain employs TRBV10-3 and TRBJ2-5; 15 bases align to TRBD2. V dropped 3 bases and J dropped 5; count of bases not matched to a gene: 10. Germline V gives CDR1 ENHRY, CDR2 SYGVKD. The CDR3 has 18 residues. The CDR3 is CAISDGTSGRWGSETQYF. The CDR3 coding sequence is TGTGCCATCAGTGACGGGACTAGCGGGAGGTGGGGGAGCGAGACCCAGTACTTC.

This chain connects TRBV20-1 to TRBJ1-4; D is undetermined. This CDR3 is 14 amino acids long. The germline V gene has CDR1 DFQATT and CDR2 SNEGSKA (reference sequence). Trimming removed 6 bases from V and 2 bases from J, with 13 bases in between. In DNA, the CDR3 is TGCAGTGCCATTAGCGGGAGGACTAATGAAAAACTGTTTTTT. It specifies CSAISGRTNEKLFF.

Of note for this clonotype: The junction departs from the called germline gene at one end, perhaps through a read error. Here the CDR3 reads CASSTGGGATNEKLFF. The CDR3 DNA is TGCGCCAGCAGCACTGGTGGGGGGGCAACTAATGAAAAACTGTTTTTC. The rearrangement links TRBV5-1 to TRBJ1-4; tentative D call: TRBD1 (6 bases). The CDR3 spans 16 residues. Germline values: CDR1 SGHRS, CDR2 YFSETQ.

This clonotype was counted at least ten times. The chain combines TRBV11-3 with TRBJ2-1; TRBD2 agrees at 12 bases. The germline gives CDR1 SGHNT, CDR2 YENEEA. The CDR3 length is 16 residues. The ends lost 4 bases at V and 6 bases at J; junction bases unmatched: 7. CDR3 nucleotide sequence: TGTGCCAGCAGCTCCCTAGCGGGAGGGCTCTCCAATGAGCAGTTCTTC. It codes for CASSSLAGGLSNEQFF.

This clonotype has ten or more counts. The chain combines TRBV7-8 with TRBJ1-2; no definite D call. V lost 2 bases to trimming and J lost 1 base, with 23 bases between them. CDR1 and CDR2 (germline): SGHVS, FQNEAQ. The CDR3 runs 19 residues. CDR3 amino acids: CASSLSPPGRADDNYGYTF. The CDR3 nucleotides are TGTGCCAGCAGCTTATCCCCCCCTGGTCGGGCAGACGATAACTATGGCTACACCTTC.

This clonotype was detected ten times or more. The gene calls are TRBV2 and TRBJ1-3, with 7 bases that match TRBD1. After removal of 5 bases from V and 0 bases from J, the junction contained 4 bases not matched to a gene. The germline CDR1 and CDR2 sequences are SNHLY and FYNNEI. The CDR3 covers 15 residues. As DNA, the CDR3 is TGTGCCAGCAGTTTCGACAGGGACTCTGGAAACACCATATATTTT. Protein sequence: CASSFDRDSGNTIYF.

CDR3 amino acids: CASSSGTGGMKPQYF. Here the CDR3 DNA reads TGTGCCAGCAGTTCGGGGACAGGGGGAATGAAGCCCCAGTACTTC. This chain links TRBV2 with TRBJ2-5, with 11 positions matching TRBD1. Trimming removed 5 bases from V and 9 bases from J; junction bases left unmatched: 11. CDR1 SNHLY and CDR2 FYNNEI come from the germline V gene. This CDR3 has 15 amino acids.

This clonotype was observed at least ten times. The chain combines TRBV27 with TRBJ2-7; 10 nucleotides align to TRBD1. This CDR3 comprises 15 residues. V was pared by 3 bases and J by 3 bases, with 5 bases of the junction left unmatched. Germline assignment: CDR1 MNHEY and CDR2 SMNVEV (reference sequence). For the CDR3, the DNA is TGTGCCAGCAGTTTTCGACAGGGGGCAGGCTACGAGCAGTACTTC. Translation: CASSFRQGAGYEQYF.

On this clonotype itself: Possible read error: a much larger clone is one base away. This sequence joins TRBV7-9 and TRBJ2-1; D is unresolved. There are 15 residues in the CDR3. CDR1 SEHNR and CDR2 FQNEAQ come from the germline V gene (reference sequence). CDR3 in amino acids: CASSLGGVGYNEQLF. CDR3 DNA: TGTGCCAGCAGCTTAGGAGGCGTGGGCTACAATGAGCAGCTCTTC.

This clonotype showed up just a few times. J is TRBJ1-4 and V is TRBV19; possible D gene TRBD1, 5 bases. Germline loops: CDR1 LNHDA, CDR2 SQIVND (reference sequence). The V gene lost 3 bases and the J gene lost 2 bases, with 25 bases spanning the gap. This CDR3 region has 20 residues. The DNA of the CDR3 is TGTGCCAGTAGTATGTATTCATCCGGGACTAGAGGGGCTACTAATGAAAAACTGTTTTTT. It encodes CASSMYSSGTRGATNEKLFF.

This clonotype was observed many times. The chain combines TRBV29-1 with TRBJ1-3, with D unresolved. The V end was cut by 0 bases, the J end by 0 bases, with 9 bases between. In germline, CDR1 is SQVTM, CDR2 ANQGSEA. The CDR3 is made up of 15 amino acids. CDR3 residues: CSVEEAGYSGNTIYF. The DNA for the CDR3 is TGCAGCGTTGAAGAGGCGGGGTACTCTGGAAACACCATATATTTT.

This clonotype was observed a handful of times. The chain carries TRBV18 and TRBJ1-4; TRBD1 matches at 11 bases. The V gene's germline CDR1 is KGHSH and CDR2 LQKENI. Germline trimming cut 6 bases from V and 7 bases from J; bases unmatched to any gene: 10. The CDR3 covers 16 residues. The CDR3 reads CASSSDGQGAGEKLFF. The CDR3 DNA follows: TGTGCCAGCTCGTCCGACGGACAGGGGGCGGGTGAAAAACTGTTTTTT.

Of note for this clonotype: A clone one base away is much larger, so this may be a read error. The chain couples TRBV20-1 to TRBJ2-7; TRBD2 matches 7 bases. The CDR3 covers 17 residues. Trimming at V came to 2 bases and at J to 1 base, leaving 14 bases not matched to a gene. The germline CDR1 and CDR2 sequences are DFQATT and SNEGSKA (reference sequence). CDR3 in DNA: TGCAGTGCTAGATCCCCCACGAGCGGGACGGCGTCCTACGAGCAGTACTTC. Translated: CSARSPTSGTASYEQYF.

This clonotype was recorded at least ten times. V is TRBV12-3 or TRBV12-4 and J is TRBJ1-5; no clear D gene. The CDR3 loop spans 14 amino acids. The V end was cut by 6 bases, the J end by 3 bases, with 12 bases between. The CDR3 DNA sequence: TGTGCCAGCAGCCCTAGCGACTCCAATCAGCCCCAGCATTTT. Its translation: CASSPSDSNQPQHF.